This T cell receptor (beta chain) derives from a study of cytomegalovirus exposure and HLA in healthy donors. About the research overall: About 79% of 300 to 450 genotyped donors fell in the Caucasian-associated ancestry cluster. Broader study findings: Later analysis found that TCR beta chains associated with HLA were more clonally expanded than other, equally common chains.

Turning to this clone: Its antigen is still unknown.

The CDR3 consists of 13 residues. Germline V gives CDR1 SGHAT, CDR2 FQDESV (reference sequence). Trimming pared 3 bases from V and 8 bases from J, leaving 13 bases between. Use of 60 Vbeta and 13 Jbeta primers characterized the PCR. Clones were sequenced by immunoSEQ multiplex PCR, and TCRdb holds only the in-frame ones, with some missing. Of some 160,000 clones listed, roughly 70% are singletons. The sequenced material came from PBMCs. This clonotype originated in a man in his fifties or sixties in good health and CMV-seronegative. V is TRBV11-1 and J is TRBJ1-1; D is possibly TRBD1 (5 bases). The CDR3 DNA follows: TGTGCCAGCAGCTTCCAGGGCCCGAGCGAAGCTTTCTTT. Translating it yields CASSFQGPSEAFF.